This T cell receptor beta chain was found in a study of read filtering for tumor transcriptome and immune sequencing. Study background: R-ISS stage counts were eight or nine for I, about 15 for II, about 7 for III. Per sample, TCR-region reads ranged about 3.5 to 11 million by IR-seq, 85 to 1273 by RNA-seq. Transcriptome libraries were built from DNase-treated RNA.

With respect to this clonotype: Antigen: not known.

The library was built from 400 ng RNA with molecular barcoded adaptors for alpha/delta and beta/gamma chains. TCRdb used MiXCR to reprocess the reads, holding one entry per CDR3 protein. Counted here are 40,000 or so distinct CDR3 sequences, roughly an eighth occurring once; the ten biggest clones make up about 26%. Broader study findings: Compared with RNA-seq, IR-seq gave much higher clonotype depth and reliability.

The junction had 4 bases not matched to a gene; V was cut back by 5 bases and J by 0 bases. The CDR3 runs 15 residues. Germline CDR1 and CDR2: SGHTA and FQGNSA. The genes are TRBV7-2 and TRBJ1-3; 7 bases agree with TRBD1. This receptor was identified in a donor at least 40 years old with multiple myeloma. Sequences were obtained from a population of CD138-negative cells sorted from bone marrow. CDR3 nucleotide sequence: TGTGCCAGCAGCACGGGACAGTGCTCTGGAAACACCATATATTTT. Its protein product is CASSTGQCSGNTIYF. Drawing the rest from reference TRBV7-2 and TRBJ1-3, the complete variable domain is GAGVSQSPSNKVTEKGKDVELRCDPISGHTALYWYRQSLGQGLEFLIYFQGNSAPDKSGLPSDRFSAERTGGSVSTLTIQRTQQEDSAVYLCASSTGQCSGNTIYFGEGSWLTVV.